The 21 T cell receptor beta chains in this list originate from one sample, sequenced in a study of cytomegalovirus exposure and HLA in healthy donors. PCR used 60 Vbeta primers and 13 Jbeta primers. The table came from immunoSEQ multiplex PCR; TCRdb's copy has only in-frame clones and leaves some out. The sample carries 200,000 to 250,000 clones, about 84% recorded once. The sample taken for sequencing was PBMCs. These receptors were taken from a human donor in good health.

This clone has only one observation. The chain combines TRBV6-5 with TRBJ1-4, with 7 nucleotides matching TRBD1. J gave up 8 bases and V 2 bases, and 8 bases lay outside the gene matches. Looked up from germline, CDR1 is MNHEY and CDR2 is SVGAGI. The CDR3 loop spans 15 amino acids. This CDR3 is CASSYGGQYGEKLFF. The CDR3 coding sequence is TGTGCCAGCAGTTACGGGGGACAGTATGGAGAAAAACTGTTTTTT.

The chain recombines TRBV7-2 with TRBJ2-3, with 7 bases aligning to TRBD1. The CDR3 has 16 amino acids. Germline V gene sequence: CDR1 SGHTA, CDR2 FQGNSA. Losses at the gene ends were 4 bases for V and 6 bases for J; bases not matched to a gene: 13. This chain's CDR3 is CASSSTGDLRFDTQYF. CDR3 DNA: TGTGCCAGCAGCTCCACAGGGGATCTCCGGTTCGATACGCAGTATTTT.

This chain joins TRBV11-3 and TRBJ2-7; D is uncertain. Trimming took 1 base from V and 0 from J, leaving 7 bases between them. The germline CDR1 and CDR2 sequences are SGHNT and YENEEA. This CDR3 has 14 amino acids. Here the CDR3 reads CASSLVCNSYEQYF. DNA of the CDR3: TGTGCCAGCAGCTTAGTCTGTAACTCCTACGAGCAGTACTTC. Full variable domain (missing parts from reference TRBV11-3 and TRBJ2-7): EAGVVQSPRYKIIEKKQPVAFWCNPISGHNTLYWYLQNLGQGPELLIRYENEEAVDDSQLPKDRFSAERLKGVDSTLKIQPAELGDSAVYLCASSLVCNSYEQYFGPGTRLTVT.

The genes are TRBV7-3 and TRBJ2-7, with D tentatively TRBD1 (6 bases). Germline assignment: CDR1 SGHTA and CDR2 FQGTGA. V was pared by 4 bases and J by 3 bases, with 16 bases between. The CDR3 sequence is 15 residues long. The CDR3: CASSSSGQGSYEQYF. The DNA of the CDR3 is TGTGCCAGCAGCTCCTCCGGGCAGGGGAGCTACGAGCAGTACTTC. Using reference TRBV7-3 and TRBJ2-7 for the parts outside the CDR3, the full variable domain is GAGVSQTPSNKVTEKGKYVELRCDPISGHTALYWYRQSLGQGPEFLIYFQGTGAADDSGLPNDRFFAVRPEGSVSTLKIQRTERGDSAVYLCASSSSGQGSYEQYFGPGTRLTVT.

The sample holds one count of this clone. The chain carries TRBV27 and TRBJ1-1; 7 bases match TRBD1. Germline CDR1 MNHEY, CDR2 SMNVEV (reference sequence). V gave up 1 base and J gave up 4 bases; unmatched junction bases: 3. The CDR3 has 14 amino acids. The CDR3: CASSLWAGGTEAFF. The CDR3 DNA reads TGTGCCAGCAGTTTATGGGCAGGGGGCACTGAAGCTTTCTTT.

This clone occurred a few times. This sequence joins TRBV10-3 and TRBJ2-7, with 10 nucleotides matching TRBD2. V trimming: 5 bases; J trimming: 0 bases; junction bases outside the gene matches: 7. Looked up from germline, CDR1 is ENHRY and CDR2 is SYGVKD. The CDR3 sequence is 16 residues long. CDR3 loop: CAISPGLAVSSYEQYF. The CDR3 DNA follows: TGTGCCATCAGTCCCGGACTAGCGGTGAGCTCCTACGAGCAGTACTTC.

This chain joins TRBV6-1 and TRBJ2-7; 14 bases agree with TRBD2. The CDR3 runs to 14 residues. The ends lost 6 bases at V and 4 bases at J; junction bases unmatched: 2. Germline V gene lookup returns CDR1 MNHNS and CDR2 SASEGT. Here the CDR3 DNA reads TGTGCCAGCAGGACTAGCGGGAGGGGATACGAGCAGTACTTC. Translation: CASRTSGRGYEQYF.

The rearrangement links TRBV14 to TRBJ1-1; TRBD1 aligns across 7 bases. This CDR3 region has 17 residues. Germline trimming cut 4 bases from V and 3 bases from J; bases unmatched to any gene: 14. Germline CDR1 SGHDN, CDR2 FVKESK. Here the CDR3 reads CASSRTGRDRVHTEAFF. CDR3 coding DNA: TGTGCCAGCAGCCGAACAGGGAGAGACAGGGTTCACACTGAAGCTTTCTTT. Variable domain in full (rest from reference TRBV14 and TRBJ1-1): EAGVTQFPSHSVIEKGQTVTLRCDPISGHDNLYWYRRVMGKEIKFLLHFVKESKQDESGMPNNRFLAERTGGTYSTLKVQPAELEDSGVYFCASSRTGRDRVHTEAFFGQGTRLTVV.

The chain joins TRBV19 to TRBJ2-1; 8 bases match TRBD2. The trim removed 6 bases at V and 0 bases at J, leaving 7 bases unmatched. The CDR3 totals 16 residues. Germline V CDR1 and CDR2: LNHDA, SQIVND (reference sequence). The CDR3 nucleotides are TGTGCCAGTAGCCGGGCCCTAGCGGGCTCCTACAATGAGCAGTTCTTC. Translation: CASSRALAGSYNEQFF.

V is TRBV7-2 and J is TRBJ1-2; possibly TRBD1 for D (5 bases). Looked up from germline, CDR1 is SGHTA and CDR2 is FQGNSA. V lost 2 bases and J lost 5, with 9 bases in between. The CDR3 contains 13 residues. CDR3 protein: CASSLKTDYGYTF. The CDR3 coding sequence is TGTGCCAGCAGCTTAAAGACAGATTATGGCTACACCTTC.

This clone appeared once. The gene calls are TRBV2 and TRBJ2-6, with D uncertain. The CDR3 length is 14 residues. V lost 9 bases and J 2 bases, leaving 11 bases between the germline ends. Germline V lookup: CDR1 SNHLY, CDR2 FYNNEI. The CDR3 is CASGQFAGANVLTF. The CDR3, as DNA: TGTGCCAGTGGGCAGTTCGCTGGGGCCAACGTCCTGACTTTC.

In its sample, this clone was seen once. The CDR3 sequence is CASRREAANTEAFF. In DNA, the CDR3 is TGTGCCAGCAGGCGCGAGGCAGCGAACACTGAAGCTTTCTTT. The V gene is TRBV6-4, the J gene TRBJ1-1; D not resolved. Germline CDR1 and CDR2: MRHNA and SNTAGT. The ends were cut back, 6 bases at V and 1 base at J, with 12 bases in the middle. This CDR3 is built from 14 residues.

The chain is built from TRBV7-9 and TRBJ2-1; TRBD2 agrees at 8 bases. Germline CDR1 reads SEHNR; CDR2 reads FQNEAQ (reference sequence). The CDR3 is 15 amino acids. After removal of 5 bases from V and 5 bases from J, the junction contained 8 bases not matched to a gene. CDR3 region: CASSLTSAMNNEQFF. In nucleotides, the CDR3 is TGTGCCAGCAGCCTGACTAGCGCGATGAACAATGAGCAGTTCTTC. Filled out from reference TRBV7-9 and TRBJ2-1, the complete variable domain reads DTGVSQNPRHKITKRGQNVTFRCDPISEHNRLYWYRQTLGQGPEFLTYFQNEAQLEKSRLLSDRFSAERPKGSFSTLEIQRTEQGDSAMYLCASSLTSAMNNEQFFGPGTRLTVL.

The chain couples TRBV5-1 to TRBJ2-5; 8 bases match TRBD1. J gave up 5 bases and V 3 bases, and 6 bases lay outside the gene matches. This CDR3 is built from 14 residues. The germline CDR1 and CDR2 sequences are SGHRS and YFSETQ. DNA of the CDR3: TGCGCCAGCAGCTCTGGCAGGGGGCAGGAGACCCAGTACTTC. As protein: CASSSGRGQETQYF.

J is TRBJ2-1 and V is TRBV7-3; TRBD1 matches at 7 bases. The V gene's germline CDR1 is SGHTA and CDR2 FQGTGA. The length of the CDR3 is 15 residues. With V trimmed by 5 bases and J by 2 bases, 6 bases remained unmatched. CDR3 protein: CASSGQGVPYNEQFF. In nucleotides, the CDR3 is TGTGCCAGCAGCGGGCAGGGGGTACCCTACAATGAGCAGTTCTTC.

The rearrangement joins TRBV6-4 to TRBJ2-3; TRBD2 aligns across 9 bases. V was clipped by 5 bases and J by 3 bases; unmatched bases: 6. This CDR3 is 15 amino acids long. The germline V gene encodes CDR1 MRHNA and CDR2 SNTAGT. CDR3 sequence: CASSSASGMTDTQYF. The CDR3, as DNA: TGTGCCAGCAGTTCGGCTAGCGGGATGACAGATACGCAGTATTTT.

This chain links TRBV2 with TRBJ2-5; 7 positions match TRBD2. With V trimmed by 4 bases and J by 0 bases, 5 bases remained unmatched. The CDR3 runs to 15 residues. Germline V gives CDR1 SNHLY, CDR2 FYNNEI. The CDR3 nucleotides read TGTGCCAGCAGTGTGGGGGGGATTTACCAAGAGACCCAGTACTTC. Encoded protein: CASSVGGIYQETQYF.

About this clone: The sample carries other DNA sequences with the same CDR3. The chain joins TRBV19 to TRBJ1-5; D remains ambiguous. The V gene's germline CDR1 is LNHDA and CDR2 SQIVND (reference sequence). With 6 bases removed from V and 1 base from J, the gap between germline ends came to 10 bases. The CDR3 covers 14 residues. The DNA of the CDR3 is TGTGCCAGTAGGGTGAGTCCAAGCAATCAGCCCCAGCATTTT. Translating it yields CASRVSPSNQPQHF.

The chain employs TRBV30 and TRBJ1-3; 7 bases map to TRBD1. Trimming cost V 4 bases and J 2 bases; bases outside gene matches: 14. Germline V gives CDR1 GTSNPN, CDR2 SVGIG (reference sequence). This CDR3 is built from 17 residues. In nucleotides, the CDR3 is TGTGCCTGGACAGAGGGGGCTGTTAAGTTTGCTGGAAACACCATATATTTT. Its translation: CAWTEGAVKFAGNTIYF.

This clone showed up just once. V usage is TRBV5-1 and J usage is TRBJ1-2; D remains unclear. The CDR3 has 13 amino acids. V shed 3 bases and J shed 5 bases, with 11 bases lying between them. CDR1 is SGHRS, CDR2 YFSETQ, per germline. Written as DNA, the CDR3 is TGCGCCAGCAGCTCGGAGGGAGGGTATGGCTACACCTTC. Its protein is CASSSEGGYGYTF.

This chain links TRBV27 with TRBJ2-7; D perhaps matches TRBD1 (6 bases). The CDR3 spans 18 residues. V was cut by 2 bases and J by 3 bases, with 23 bases left in between. Germline CDR1 is MNHEY and CDR2 is SMNVEV (reference sequence). CDR3 DNA sequence: TGTGCCAGCAGTTTACTTACAACAGGGAAGCGGAAAGACTACGAGCAGTACTTC. Encoded protein: CASSLLTTGKRKDYEQYF.